This passage covers 6 T cell receptor beta chains from one sample sequenced in a study of T-cell reconstitution after alpha-beta-depleted transplantation in children. Library preparation (for TCRbeta) was performed with unique molecular identifiers. TCRdb re-called the PCR reads through MiXCR, storing one row per CDR3 protein. This table has fewer than 700,000 distinct CDR3 sequences, roughly 13% appearing once. Specimen: PBMCs, mostly from graft donor cells, collected 360 days after TCRalphabeta/CD19-depleted stem cell transplant. The receptor set was obtained from a male patient aged 10 to 17 who had a stem cell transplant for acute myeloid leukemia, so the T cells may come from the graft donor.

The V and J genes are TRBV5-6 and TRBJ2-5; perhaps TRBD2 as D (7 bases). The CDR3 has 16 residues. V was cut by 4 bases and J by 0 bases, with 16 bases left in between. Germline loops: CDR1 SGHDT, CDR2 YYEEEE. CDR3 in amino acids: CASSPSGRGYQETQYF. In DNA, the CDR3 is TGTGCCAGCAGCCCTTCTGGGAGGGGGTACCAAGAGACCCAGTACTTC.

This clonotype was recorded a few times. The gene calls are TRBV7-9 and TRBJ2-7; the match to TRBD1 covers 9 bases. Losses at the gene ends were 3 bases for V and 2 bases for J; bases not matched to a gene: 5. The length of the CDR3 is 15 residues. Germline-derived CDR1 and CDR2 are SEHNR and FQNEAQ (reference sequence). Written as DNA, the CDR3 is TGTGCCAGCAGCTTCGCCGGGACAGGGACCTACGAGCAGTACTTC. Residues: CASSFAGTGTYEQYF. The variable domain in full, with the rest retrieved from reference TRBV7-9 and TRBJ2-7, is DTGVSQNPRHKITKRGQNVTFRCDPISEHNRLYWYRQTLGQGPEFLTYFQNEAQLEKSRLLSDRFSAERPKGSFSTLEIQRTEQGDSAMYLCASSFAGTGTYEQYFGPGTRLTVT.

The chain combines TRBV7-2 with TRBJ2-3; 10 positions agree with TRBD2. V was pared by 5 bases and J by 2 bases, with 10 bases of the junction left unmatched. Germline CDR1 and CDR2: SGHTA and FQGNSA. The length of the CDR3 is 17 residues. CDR3 coding DNA: TGTGCCAGCAGCCCCACCTTACTAGCGGGACTCACAGATACGCAGTATTTT. This sequence encodes CASSPTLLAGLTDTQYF.

This clonotype has just a few counts. The gene calls are TRBV5-1 and TRBJ1-4; TRBD1 matches at 9 bases. The V gene's germline CDR1 is SGHRS and CDR2 YFSETQ. The CDR3 has 18 residues. The V segment lost 3 bases and the J segment 0 bases; nucleotides outside the gene matches: 9. CDR3 nucleotide sequence: TGCGCCAGCAGCTCTAATCCGGGACAGGGATCAACTAATGAAAAACTGTTTTTT. Translated, it gives CASSSNPGQGSTNEKLFF.

This clonotype was seen a few times. The chain employs TRBV20-1 and TRBJ2-7; a weak D match, TRBD1 (6 bases). The ends were cut back, 5 bases at V and 3 bases at J, with 14 bases in the middle. The germline V gene has CDR1 DFQATT and CDR2 SNEGSKA (reference sequence). The CDR3 is 13 amino acids. The CDR3 bases are TGCAGTGCTCAGAGCGTAGGGGGCTACGAGCAGTACTTC. Its translation is CSAQSVGGYEQYF.

At least ten counts were recorded for this clonotype. The chain uses TRBV28 and TRBJ2-5; D is undetermined. Between the trimmed V and J ends, which lost 6 bases and 7 bases, there was a span of 15 bases. CDR1 is MDHEN and CDR2 is SYDVKM in the germline V gene. The CDR3 is made up of 13 amino acids. This chain's CDR3 is CASRRGSVGTQYF. The CDR3 bases are TGTGCCAGCAGGAGAGGTTCAGTTGGGACCCAGTACTTC.